The 10 T cell receptor beta chains in this list originate from one sample, sequenced in a study of identical twins. TCRdb redid the calling of the 5' RACE reads with MiXCR, one entry per CDR3 protein. The table includes more than 1.5 million distinct CDR3 sequences, about 32% detected once. The sequenced material came from cord blood. These receptors all stem from a newborn girl in good health.

This sequence joins TRBV6-1 and TRBJ2-7; D is uncertain. The germline V gene has CDR1 MNHNS and CDR2 SASEGT. The CDR3 consists of 13 residues. The V gene lost 0 bases and the J gene lost 3 bases, with 6 bases spanning the gap. CDR3: CASSEAWDYEQYF. CDR3 sequence (DNA): TGTGCCAGCAGTGAAGCCTGGGACTACGAGCAGTACTTC.

The chain employs TRBV5-8 and TRBJ2-4; 7 nucleotides line up with TRBD1. Trimming removed 3 bases from V and 13 bases from J; junction bases left unmatched: 16. CDR1 SGHTS and CDR2 YDEGEE come from the germline V gene. The CDR3 is made up of 15 amino acids. CDR3 in DNA: TGTGCCAGCAGCTACCGGGACAGTGGTTGGGATGAGCAGTACTTC. Its protein is CASSYRDSGWDEQYF. Filled out from reference TRBV5-8 and TRBJ2-4, the complete variable domain reads EAGVTQSPTHLIKTRGQQATLRCSPISGHTSVYWYQQALGLGLQFLLWYDEGEERNRGNFPPRFSGRQFPNYSSELNVNALELEDSALYLCASSYRDSGWDEQYFGAGTRLSVL.

This clonotype was observed a few times. The V gene is TRBV11-2, the J gene TRBJ2-5; 10 bases are a match to TRBD2. The J segment lost 5 bases and the V segment lost 0 bases, leaving 3 bases of the junction unmatched. This CDR3 has 15 amino acids. CDR1 is SGHAT, CDR2 FQNNGV, per germline. CDR3 residues: CASSLEPSGSETQYF. As DNA, the CDR3 is TGTGCCAGCAGCTTAGAGCCTAGCGGGAGTGAGACCCAGTACTTC.

This sequence joins TRBV5-1 and TRBJ1-4; D remains unclear. Germline V gives CDR1 SGHRS, CDR2 YFSETQ. The CDR3 has 16 residues. Trimming took off 0 bases at V and 0 bases at J, with 9 bases between the two ends. The DNA for the CDR3 is TGCGCCAGCAGCTTGGGGTCGGCGGCAACTAATGAAAAACTGTTTTTT. Amino acids: CASSLGSAATNEKLFF.

The chain recombines TRBV7-9 with TRBJ2-1; tentatively, D is TRBD1 (5 bases). Trimming removed 1 base at V and 0 bases at J, with 16 bases between. From germline, CDR1 is SEHNR and CDR2 FQNEAQ (reference sequence). The CDR3 covers 18 residues. This CDR3 is CASSLVAGAFSSYNEQFF. CDR3 DNA sequence: TGTGCCAGCAGCTTAGTTGCTGGGGCTTTCAGCTCCTACAATGAGCAGTTCTTC.

The CDR3 DNA reads TGCAGTGCGGCCGTAGGTTTTACCTACGAGCAGTACTTC. It codes for CSAAVGFTYEQYF. The chain combines TRBV20-1 with TRBJ2-7; D unresolved. CDR1 is DFQATT and CDR2 is SNEGSKA in the germline V gene (reference sequence). The V and J ends lost 6 bases and 2 bases respectively, with 14 bases between them. CDR3 length: 13 residues.

This clonotype was recorded many times. The chain uses TRBV12-3 or TRBV12-4 and TRBJ2-7; 11 positions match TRBD1. The CDR3 contains 14 residues. V trimming: 7 bases; J trimming: 2 bases; junction bases outside the gene matches: 4. CDR3 nucleotide sequence: TGTGCCAGCACCCCGGGACAGGGGGCCTACGAGCAGTACTTC. Its protein is CASTPGQGAYEQYF.

In its sample, this clonotype was seen a few times. J is TRBJ2-1 and V is TRBV24-1; perhaps TRBD1 as D (5 bases). Near its end, the DNA agrees better with TRBJ2-7, so the J call may be wrong. The CDR3 loop spans 13 amino acids. In germline, CDR1 is KGHDR, CDR2 SFDVKD. CDR3 protein: CATSDSGYNEQYF. The CDR3 region has the DNA TGTGCCACCAGTGATTCAGGGTACAATGAGCAGTACTTC.

V and J are TRBV20-1 and TRBJ1-5, with 8 bases lining up with TRBD1. Losses at the gene ends were 3 bases for V and 2 bases for J; bases not matched to a gene: 3. The germline CDR1 and CDR2 sequences are DFQATT and SNEGSKA (reference sequence). The CDR3 has 14 residues. In DNA form, the CDR3 reads TGCAGTGCTAGGGGACAGGCGGGCAATCAGCCCCAGCATTTT. It specifies CSARGQAGNQPQHF.

Remarks on this clonotype: Compared with germline, one end of the junction differs, possibly owing to a read error. The chain links TRBV28 to TRBJ2-1; 7 nucleotides line up with TRBD1. The V gene's germline CDR1 is MDHEN and CDR2 SYDVKM. This CDR3 is built from 14 residues. The CDR3 loop is CASSFPGQYNVQFF. The DNA of the CDR3 is TGTGCCAGCAGTTTCCCGGGACAGTACAATGTGCAGTTCTTC. Based on the CDR3 plus reference TRBV28 and TRBJ2-1, the full variable domain is DVKVTQSSRYLVKRTGEKVFLECVQDMDHENMFWYRQDPGLGLRLIYFSYDVKMKEKGDIPEGYSVSREKKERFSLILESASTNQTSMYLCASSFPGQYNVQFFGPGTRLTVL.